This TCR beta chain was identified in a study of cytomegalovirus exposure and HLA in healthy donors. This clone appeared a few times. The CDR3 consists of 14 residues. Trimming shortened V by 5 bases and J by 5 bases, and 16 bases separated the two germline ends. From germline, CDR1 is MNHEY and CDR2 SVGAGI. Both 60 Vbeta primers and 13 Jbeta primers went into the PCR. Only in-frame clones appear in the TCRdb table, and some are missing; sequencing was by immunoSEQ multiplex PCR. The sample records around 200,000 clones, more than 75% being singletons. The V gene is TRBV6-5, the J gene TRBJ2-7, with D perhaps matching TRBD2 (6 bases). The clonotype was recovered from a woman aged 45-65 years in good health and CMV-seropositive. Sequencing used PBMCs. The CDR3 DNA follows: TGTGCCAGCAGTAACCATCAGACTAGGAACGAGCAGTACTTC. Translating gives CASSNHQTRNEQYF.